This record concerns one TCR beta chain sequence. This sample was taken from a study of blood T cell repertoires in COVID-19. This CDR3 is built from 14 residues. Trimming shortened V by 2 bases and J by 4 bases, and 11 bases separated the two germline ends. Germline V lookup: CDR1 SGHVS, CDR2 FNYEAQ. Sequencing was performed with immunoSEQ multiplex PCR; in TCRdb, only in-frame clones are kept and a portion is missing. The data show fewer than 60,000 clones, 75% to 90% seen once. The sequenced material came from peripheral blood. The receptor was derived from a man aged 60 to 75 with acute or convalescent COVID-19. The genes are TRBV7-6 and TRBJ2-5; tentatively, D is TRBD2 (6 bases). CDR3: CASSLPSGLETQYF. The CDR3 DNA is TGTGCCAGCAGCTTACCGAGCGGGTTAGAGACCCAGTACTTC.